The rows below give T cell receptor beta chains drawn from one sample of a study of control samples from healthy donors and cancer patients. Sequencing used immunoSEQ multiplex PCR; TCRdb keeps in-frame clones, though not all of them. The sample lists some 70,000 clones, 75% to 85% occurring once. Sequencing was done on a sample of blood. These receptors were obtained from a man between 60 and 75 years old in good health. CDR3s include the opening cysteine and the closing phenylalanine or tryptophan. Each record gives: D gene, V gene, CDR3 length, J gene, clone size, CDR3 protein, CDR3 DNA. The D gene is left open where the match is weak. Clone size is not always given. Where it is, it says once, few, many or a class for expanded clones.

>.|TRBV5-4|12|TRBJ1-2|.
CASSLGGRGYTF
TGTGCCAGCAGCTTGGGAGGTCGAGGCTACACCTTC
>.|TRBV5-5|14|TRBJ2-7|.
CASSLSVAVNEQYF
TGTGCCAGCAGCTTGAGTGTAGCCGTCAACGAGCAGTACTTC
>TRBD2|TRBV5-1|15|TRBJ2-1|.
CASSSGTNLNNEQFF
TGCGCCAGCAGCTCCGGGACTAATCTAAACAATGAGCAGTTCTTC
>TRBD2|TRBV7-2|15|TRBJ2-5|few
CASSASSGERETQYF
TGTGCCAGCAGCGCATCTAGCGGGGAAAGAGAGACCCAGTACTTC
>.|TRBV7-3|17|TRBJ2-3|.
CASSPHGPVQPTDTQYF
TGTGCCAGCAGCCCACACGGCCCCGTGCAACCCACAGATACGCAGTATTTT
>TRBD2|TRBV3-1/TRBV3-2|17|TRBJ2-7|once
CASSPFTTGTRGYEQYF
TGTGCCAGCAGCCCCTTCACGACGGGGACTAGGGGATACGAGCAGTACTTC
>.|TRBV6-5|14|TRBJ2-1|few
CASQPRGRLNEQFF
TGTGCCAGCCAGCCACGAGGGAGACTCAATGAGCAGTTCTTC
>.|TRBV19|14|TRBJ2-3|once
CASSPGRGTDTQYF
TGTGCCAGTAGTCCGGGGCGCGGCACAGATACGCAGTATTTT
>.|TRBV24-1|16|TRBJ2-3|.
CATSVALSGSTDTQYF
TGTGCCACCAGTGTCGCACTCAGCGGTAGCACAGATACGCAGTATTTT
>TRBD1|TRBV7-2|14|TRBJ2-5|.
CASSWVTGVETQYF
TGTGCCAGCAGCTGGGTGACAGGGGTGGAGACCCAGTACTTC
>.|TRBV7-3|16|TRBJ2-3|.
CASSLGGAAGIDTQYF
TGTGCCAGCAGCTTGGGAGGTGCGGCGGGAATAGATACGCAGTATTTT
>.|TRBV7-3|13|TRBJ1-1|.
CASSLTENTEAFF
TGTGCCAGCAGCCTGACAGAGAACACTGAAGCTTTCTTT
>.|TRBV7-2|15|TRBJ2-7|.
CASSLGQGPFYEQYF
TGTGCCAGCAGCTTAGGGCAGGGCCCCTTCTACGAGCAGTACTTC
>TRBD2|TRBV3-1/TRBV3-2|15|TRBJ2-7|.
CASSQSSGRLYEQYF
TGTGCCAGCAGCCAGTCTAGCGGGAGGCTCTACGAGCAGTACTTC
>.|TRBV6-5|15|TRBJ2-5|few
CASSAKTGGAETQYF
TGTGCCAGCAGCGCCAAGACAGGAGGGGCAGAGACCCAGTACTTC
>TRBD2|TRBV5-4|16|TRBJ2-2|.
CASSLASGKGTGELFF
TGTGCCAGCAGCTTGGCGAGCGGGAAGGGAACCGGGGAGCTGTTTTTT
>TRBD1|TRBV6-2/TRBV6-3|12|TRBJ2-3|.
CASSRGQGKQYF
TGTGCCAGCAGTCGCGGACAGGGGAAACAGTATTTT
>.|TRBV20-1|10|TRBJ2-1|few
CSAQDNEQFF
TGCAGTGCTCAGGACAATGAGCAGTTCTTC
>.|TRBV4-2|14|TRBJ2-7|.
CASSQKRGSYEQYF
TGTGCCAGCAGCCAAAAACGGGGCTCCTACGAGCAGTACTTC
>.|TRBV11-2|14|TRBJ1-4|.
CASSFLRLGEKLFF
TGTGCCAGCAGCTTCCTCCGACTAGGGGAAAAACTGTTTTTT
>TRBD2|TRBV29-1|12|TRBJ2-3|.
CSPRLALVTQYF
TGCAGCCCTCGACTAGCCCTTGTAACGCAGTATTTT
>TRBD1|TRBV11-2|13|TRBJ2-4|.
CASRYNRQGPPFF
TGTGCCAGCAGATACAATCGACAGGGTCCCCCTTTCTTC
>.|TRBV7-2|14|TRBJ2-3|.
CASSHTGTTDTQYF
TGTGCCAGCAGCCACACGGGCACAACAGATACGCAGTATTTT
>TRBD1|TRBV27|14|TRBJ1-1|.
CASSFHRGGTEAFF
TGTGCCAGCAGTTTCCACAGGGGGGGGACTGAAGCTTTCTTT
>.|TRBV7-2|15|TRBJ2-1|once
CASSPAGKSYNEQFF
TGTGCCAGCAGCCCCGCAGGGAAATCCTACAATGAGCAGTTCTTC
>.|TRBV9|15|TRBJ2-1|.
CASSVDGSAYNEQFF
TGTGCCAGCAGCGTAGACGGGAGTGCCTACAATGAGCAGTTCTTC
>TRBD1|TRBV6-5|15|TRBJ2-7|.
CASSPQTGLSYEQYF
TGTGCCAGCAGCCCGCAGACAGGGCTCTCCTACGAGCAGTACTTC
>TRBD2|TRBV24-1|18|TRBJ2-3|once
CATSDPRGGRVGTDTQYF
TGTGCCACCAGTGATCCTCGCGGCGGGAGGGTGGGCACAGATACGCAGTATTTT
>TRBD2|TRBV10-2|14|TRBJ2-7|.
CASSDSGRGYEQYF
TGCGCCAGCAGTGATAGCGGGAGGGGTTACGAGCAGTACTTC
>.|TRBV10-3|13|TRBJ1-5|once
CATSGISNQPQHF
TGTGCCACCTCCGGGATTAGCAATCAGCCCCAGCATTTT
>.|TRBV7-9|15|TRBJ2-3|.
CASSPIDGSADTQYF
TGTGCCAGCAGCCCCATTGATGGTTCCGCAGATACGCAGTATTTT
>.|TRBV11-2|11|TRBJ2-3|.
CASSYSDTQYF
TGTGCCAGCAGCTACTCAGATACGCAGTATTTT
>.|TRBV5-1|14|TRBJ2-7|.
CASSVKSQSYGQYF
TGCGCCAGCAGCGTAAAATCCCAGTCCTACGGGCAGTACTTC
>.|TRBV14|12|TRBJ1-1|once
CASSPAPPEAFF
TGTGCCAGCAGCCCGGCTCCCCCTGAAGCTTTCTTT
>.|TRBV29-1|15|TRBJ1-2|.
CSVVGTGGDHYGYTF
TGCAGCGTGGTGGGGACGGGGGGAGACCACTATGGCTACACCTTC
>.|TRBV7-8|13|TRBJ1-5|.
CASSLDSNQPQHF
TGTGCCAGCAGCCTGGACAGCAATCAGCCCCAGCATTTT
>.|TRBV7-6|14|TRBJ1-1|.
CASSLEGIWAEAFF
TGTGCCAGCAGCTTAGAGGGGATATGGGCTGAAGCTTTCTTT
>TRBD1|TRBV6-6|15|TRBJ1-1|.
CASRAGAGGNTEAFF
TGTGCCAGCAGGGCCGGGGCAGGGGGCAATACTGAAGCTTTCTTT
>.|TRBV15|15|TRBJ2-1|.
CATSRERLVYNEQFF
TGTGCCACCAGCAGAGAAAGACTAGTCTACAATGAGCAGTTCTTC
>TRBD1|TRBV7-9|13|TRBJ1-1|.
CASRPTGETEAFF
TGTGCCAGCAGACCGACAGGGGAAACTGAAGCTTTCTTT
>.|TRBV2|14|TRBJ2-7|.
CASRSTGTSYEQYF
TGTGCCAGCCGTTCTACTGGGACCTCCTACGAGCAGTACTTC
>TRBD2|TRBV30|15|TRBJ2-5|.
CAWSQGAGVFETQYF
TGTGCCTGGAGCCAAGGAGCGGGAGTATTCGAGACCCAGTACTTC
>.|TRBV15|17|TRBJ2-2|.
CATSRDGTGPGTGELFF
TGTGCCACCAGCAGAGATGGAACCGGGCCCGGCACCGGGGAGCTGTTTTTT